This T cell receptor beta chain was documented in a study of T-cell memory formation after mild COVID-19. Background on the study: The TCR clusters were mostly specific to one donor. Overall study findings and caveats: Those CD4+ clones that contracted were mainly in CM and EM (CD8+ ones in EMRA). Certain responding clones were present in pre-infection memory, suggesting participation of cross-reactive memory.

TCRdb re-analysed the 5' RACE reads in MiXCR, keeping a single row per CDR3 protein. The table lists around 150,000 distinct CDR3 sequences, around a tenth of them singletons. CDR1 is SGHRS, CDR2 YFSETQ, per germline. The CDR3 has 14 amino acids. The V and J ends lost 6 bases and 7 bases respectively, with 14 bases between them. This clonotype has a handful of counts. Its specificity is unknown. The source material was PBMCs or a T cell subset sorted from them (not recorded which). The TCR comes from a man in his late teens or twenties who had mild COVID-19 (a few samples of this study predate the infection). Cell type and time point are not known. The chain recombines TRBV5-1 with TRBJ1-6; TRBD1 might be the D (5 bases). CDR3 in amino acids: CASKVGAENSPLHF. The CDR3 DNA reads as TGCGCCAGCAAGGTAGGGGCCGAGAATTCACCCCTCCACTTT. The full variable domain, rest sourced from reference TRBV5-1 and TRBJ1-6, is KAGVTQTPRYLIKTRGQQVTLSCSPISGHRSVSWYQQTPGQGLQFLFEYFSETQRNKGNFPGRFSGRQFSNSRSEMNVSTLELGDSALYLCASKVGAENSPLHFGNGTRLTVT.